The source of this TCR beta chain is a study of regulatory T cells in long-lasting Graves disease. The overall study: Graves' patients diagnosed newly had used antithyroid drugs under 3 months.

The CDR3 length is 13 residues. Trimming removed 7 bases from V and 4 bases from J, with 13 bases in between. CDR1 is LNHDA and CDR2 is SQIVND in the germline V gene (reference sequence). This clonotype was counted ten times or more. Time point noted: newly diagnosed GD, antithyroid drugs for less than 3 months. There was RNA extracted from PBMCs, and the TCR library was made from it. Arm-PCR of CDR3 regions and iRepertoire HTBI primers were used to build TCR beta libraries. Via MiXCR, TCRdb re-called the multiplex PCR reads, giving one row per CDR3 protein. The repertoire holds about 210,000 distinct CDR3 sequences, with approximately 18% as singletons. These data also featured in a second study, about T cells in Graves' hyperthyroidism and ophthalmopathy. That work adds: Orbital computed tomography and thyroid ultrasound, together with serum TRAb and thyroxine and clinical symptoms, were used for diagnoses. Blood also carried most thyroid clonotypes expanded above 0.001.

The material was peripheral blood mononuclear cells (PBMCs), obtained at new diagnosis, from a patient treated with antithyroid drugs. The V and J genes are TRBV19 and TRBJ2-5, with D maybe TRBD1 (6 bases). This TCR came from a woman aged 25 to 39 with Graves disease. The CDR3 DNA follows: TGTGCCAGTATGCACACAGGGACAGAGACCCAGTACTTC. It translates to CASMHTGTETQYF.